One sample yielded the 24 T cell receptor beta chains listed below, sequenced in a study of T-cell reconstitution after alpha-beta-depleted transplantation in children. As it was prepared, the TCRbeta library received unique molecular identifiers. TCRdb reprocessed the PCR reads with MiXCR, giving one entry per CDR3 protein. The sample contains approximately 300,000 distinct CDR3 sequences, almost 8% of which appear only once. Study-wide points: At the one-year point after transplant, T-cell counts and TCRbeta diversity were found to come mostly from T cells that had been newly produced.

These receptors are not linked to any known antigen. The sequences come from peripheral blood, collected 360 days after TCRalphabeta/CD19-depleted stem cell transplant. Source of these receptors: a female patient aged 2-9 years who had a stem cell transplant for Fanconi anemia, so the T cells may come from the graft donor.

This clonotype showed up many times. The chain joins TRBV5-1 to TRBJ2-3, with no clear D. The length of the CDR3 is 11 residues. Germline V CDR1 and CDR2: SGHRS, YFSETQ. Trimming stripped 5 bases from V and 6 bases from J, with 7 bases between. The CDR3 region has the DNA TGCGCCAGCAGTTATGGGGATACGCAGTATTTT. It specifies CASSYGDTQYF.

The chain recombines TRBV4-2 with TRBJ1-1; no firm D call. The germline V and J ends were trimmed by 0 bases and 0 bases, with 20 bases remaining between them. This CDR3 comprises 19 residues. Germline lookup yields CDR1 LGHNA and CDR2 YNFKEQ. CDR3 sequence reads: CASSQDLGRHEGMNTEAFF. The CDR3 DNA reads as TGTGCCAGCAGCCAAGATCTTGGGCGGCACGAGGGTATGAACACTGAAGCTTTCTTT.

This clonotype was seen at least ten times. This chain connects TRBV18 to TRBJ2-1; D not certain. The V gene lost 1 base and the J gene lost 8 bases, with 6 bases spanning the gap. The CDR3 is made up of 12 amino acids. From germline, CDR1 is KGHSH and CDR2 LQKENI. The chain's CDR3 is CASSPRRDEQFF. For the CDR3, the DNA is TGTGCCAGCTCACCACGTAGGGATGAGCAGTTCTTC.

This clonotype was counted many times. The chain employs TRBV20-1 and TRBJ2-1; 10 bases line up with TRBD1. The CDR3 covers 14 residues. With V trimmed by 5 bases and J by 6 bases, 7 bases remained unmatched. The germline V gene has CDR1 DFQATT and CDR2 SNEGSKA (reference sequence). As DNA, the CDR3 is TGCAGTGCTGGGACAGGGGACGCCATCAATGAGCAGTTCTTC. Translation: CSAGTGDAINEQFF.

The CDR3 nucleotides are TGTGCCAGCAGCTGGGACGGGGGCCACGAGCAGTACGTC. It codes for CASSWDGGHEQYV. The rearrangement joins TRBV7-9 to TRBJ2-7, with D perhaps being TRBD1 or TRBD2 (6 bases each). The CDR3 has 13 amino acids. CDR1 is SEHNR and CDR2 is FQNEAQ in the germline V gene (reference sequence). V gave up 4 bases and J gave up 5 bases, with 12 bases separating them.

This clonotype was recorded at least ten times. The gene calls are TRBV12-3 or TRBV12-4 and TRBJ1-5, with D uncertain. V was clipped by 6 bases and J by 0 bases, with 15 bases between them. The CDR3 extends over 16 amino acids. The CDR3 reads CASRSMGDYSNQPQHF. The DNA of the CDR3 is TGTGCCAGCAGAAGCATGGGTGACTATAGCAATCAGCCCCAGCATTTT.

This clonotype has a count of ten or more. The rearrangement joins TRBV6-5 to TRBJ2-7; D is perhaps TRBD1 (6 bases). CDR3 length: 13 amino acids. CDR1 is MNHEY and CDR2 is SVGAGI in the germline V gene. The V gene lost 6 bases and the J gene lost 3 bases, with 12 bases spanning the gap. CDR3 loop: CASRYIQGYEQYF. In DNA, the CDR3 is TGTGCCAGCAGATATATACAGGGCTACGAGCAGTACTTC.

This clonotype was recorded many times. This sequence joins TRBV20-1 and TRBJ1-2; 10 nucleotides agree with TRBD1. The V gene end was trimmed by 3 bases and the J gene end by 7 bases; junction bases not matched to a gene: 14. This CDR3 is built from 16 residues. Germline lookup yields CDR1 DFQATT and CDR2 SNEGSKA (reference sequence). In DNA form, the CDR3 reads TGCAGTGCTAGTAGGGGACCGGGACAGGGGATGGGTGGCTACACCTTC. Amino acid sequence: CSASRGPGQGMGGYTF.

This chain's CDR3 is CASSAPWPWDTGELFF. CDR3 bases: TGTGCCAGCAGTGCCCCGTGGCCTTGGGACACCGGGGAGCTGTTTTTT. V usage is TRBV2 and J usage is TRBJ2-2, with unresolved D. CDR3 length: 16 residues. The ends were cut back, 4 bases at V and 3 bases at J, with 15 bases in the middle. Germline V gene sequence: CDR1 SNHLY, CDR2 FYNNEI.

This clonotype appeared many times. Mismatch with germline at one junction end may stem from a read error. V and J are TRBV5-1 and TRBJ2-1; TRBD2 matches at 7 bases. There are 14 residues in the CDR3. CDR1 SGHRS and CDR2 YFSETQ come from the germline V gene. This CDR3 reads CASSLGTGGNEQFF. In DNA, the CDR3 is TGTGCCAGCAGTTTAGGCACGGGGGGCAATGAGCAGTTCTTC.

This clonotype was counted ten times or more. This rearrangement joins TRBV7-2 to TRBJ1-2; D is possibly TRBD1 (5 bases). From germline, CDR1 is SGHTA and CDR2 FQGNSA. This CDR3 comprises 12 residues. V was clipped by 1 base and J by 11 bases, with 11 bases between them. The CDR3: CASSLVWGSYTF. The CDR3 region has the DNA TGTGCCAGCAGCTTAGTATGGGGCAGTTACACCTTC.

The chain joins TRBV24-1 to TRBJ1-1, with no clear D. Per the germline V gene, CDR1 is KGHDR and CDR2 is SFDVKD. V was clipped by 5 bases and J by 2 bases, with 11 bases between them. The CDR3 is 14 amino acids. The CDR3, as DNA: TGTGCCACCAGTGGGATGGTAGTAAACACTGAAGCTTTCTTT. Translated: CATSGMVVNTEAFF.

J is TRBJ1-3 and V is TRBV7-9; D is undetermined. Trimming cost V 3 bases and J 0 bases, with 9 bases left between them. The CDR3 has 15 residues. CDR1 and CDR2 from the germline V gene are SEHNR and FQNEAQ (reference sequence). CDR3 sequence (DNA): TGTGCCAGCAGCTTTTTTACTCTCTCTGGAAACACCATATATTTT. Its protein product is CASSFFTLSGNTIYF.

V usage is TRBV12-3 or TRBV12-4 and J usage is TRBJ1-5; D gene uncertain. This CDR3 spans 15 amino acids. Between the trimmed V and J ends, which lost 1 base and 3 bases, there was a span of 10 bases. CDR3 DNA sequence: TGTGCCAGCAGTTTAGAACGGGCCCCCAATCAGCCCCAGCATTTT. This translates into CASSLERAPNQPQHF.

V usage is TRBV3-1 and J usage is TRBJ2-3; perhaps D is TRBD1 or TRBD2 (6 bases each). The germline V gene encodes CDR1 LGHDT and CDR2 YNNKEL (reference sequence). The CDR3 extends over 16 amino acids. V was trimmed by 5 bases and J by 0 bases, leaving 15 bases between them. The CDR3 region has the DNA TGTGCCAGCAGCGCCGGCCGGGGGCCTAGCACAGATACGCAGTATTTT. It yields the protein CASSAGRGPSTDTQYF.

This clonotype was detected many times. V and J are TRBV20-1 and TRBJ1-3; TRBD1 might be the D (5 bases). Germline CDR1 is DFQATT and CDR2 is SNEGSKA (reference sequence). The germline V and J ends were trimmed by 6 bases and 2 bases, with 20 bases remaining between them. The length of the CDR3 is 16 residues. The CDR3 spells CSAKSGGILPGNTIYF. The CDR3 DNA follows: TGCAGTGCCAAATCGGGGGGAATCCTCCCTGGAAACACCATATATTTT.

Only one count was recorded for this clonotype. The rearrangement joins TRBV7-2 to TRBJ2-1, with 10 bases fitting TRBD2. The CDR3 totals 16 residues. Germline-derived CDR1 and CDR2 are SGHTA and FQGNSA. The junction had 5 bases not matched to a gene; V was cut back by 2 bases and J by 4 bases. The CDR3 is CASSLQVAGGYNEQFF. The CDR3 DNA reads TGTGCCAGCAGCTTACAGGTAGCGGGGGGATACAATGAGCAGTTCTTC.

This clonotype was picked up many times. Here the CDR3 DNA reads TGTGCCAGCCCTTTTAATGTCTTAACGGGGAACGCGACCTACGAGCAGTACTTC. As protein: CASPFNVLTGNATYEQYF. The genes are TRBV12-3 or TRBV12-4 and TRBJ2-7; TRBD2 is a possible D gene (5 bases). V was shortened by 8 bases and J by 2 bases, with 28 bases between the two germline ends. The CDR3 is made up of 18 amino acids.

This clonotype was observed many times. This rearrangement joins TRBV12-3 or TRBV12-4 to TRBJ1-6; D gene ambiguous. CDR3 length: 15 residues. The V end lost 5 bases, the J end lost 7 bases, and 15 bases lay between the germline ends. The CDR3 DNA reads TGTGCCAGCAGTCCCCCCGGACTTCCCAATTCACCCCTCCACTTT. It codes for CASSPPGLPNSPLHF.

The sample holds many counts of this clonotype. This sequence joins TRBV6-2 or TRBV6-3 and TRBJ1-5; 9 positions match TRBD1. Trimming cost V 7 bases and J 5 bases; bases outside gene matches: 9. This CDR3 has 15 residues. Germline loops: CDR1 MNHEY, CDR2 SVGEGT. This CDR3 reads CASTTGQGEDQPQHF. The CDR3 region has the DNA TGTGCCAGCACCACGGGACAGGGTGAAGATCAGCCCCAGCATTTT.

This clonotype was counted at least ten times. The chain has TRBV11-2 and TRBJ2-3, with D perhaps TRBD1 (6 bases). The ends were cut back, 1 base at V and 4 bases at J, with 12 bases in the middle. Germline V CDR1 and CDR2: SGHAT, FQNNGV. CDR3 size: 15 residues. CDR3 region: CASSLAPGAADTQYF. CDR3 nucleotides: TGTGCCAGCAGCTTAGCGCCAGGGGCGGCAGATACGCAGTATTTT. Variable domain in full (rest from reference TRBV11-2 and TRBJ2-3): EAGVAQSPRYKIIEKRQSVAFWCNPISGHATLYWYQQILGQGPKLLIQFQNNGVVDDSQLPKDRFSAERLKGVDSTLKIQPAKLEDSAVYLCASSLAPGAADTQYFGPGTRLTVL.

This clonotype was seen repeatedly, ten times or more. The rearrangement links TRBV9 to TRBJ2-3; TRBD1 matches 7 bases. With V trimmed by 0 bases and J by 4 bases, 8 bases remained unmatched. The CDR3 has 16 residues. From germline, CDR1 is SGDLS and CDR2 YYNGEE. The CDR3 nucleotides are TGTGCCAGCAGCGTAGGCACAGGGGATCGGGCAGATACGCAGTATTTT. Amino acid sequence: CASSVGTGDRADTQYF.

This clonotype has ten or more counts. The gene calls are TRBV29-1 and TRBJ2-5, with TRBD1 matching over 9 bases. Germline V CDR1 and CDR2: SQVTM, ANQGSEA. This CDR3 has 14 residues. V shed 7 bases and J 2 bases; nucleotides not matched to a gene: 8. CDR3 sequence: CSAWDRVWQETQYF. The CDR3 bases are TGCAGCGCCTGGGACAGGGTGTGGCAAGAGACCCAGTACTTC.

The table lists this clonotype with a few counts. V gene TRBV2 combines with J gene TRBJ1-5; TRBD1 matches 8 bases. Germline values: CDR1 SNHLY, CDR2 FYNNEI. J lost 6 bases, V lost 7 bases, and 8 bases had no gene match. The CDR3 sequence is 14 residues long. The chain's CDR3 is CASTGQVNGQPQHF. CDR3 in DNA: TGTGCCAGCACGGGACAGGTGAACGGTCAGCCCCAGCATTTT.